The following is a TCR beta chain sequence with its context. Antigen specificity is unknown. These data come from a study of cytomegalovirus exposure and HLA in healthy donors. Across the study: The roughly 130 validation repertoires used the same platform as the roughly 670 first-cohort repertoires (as reported by a later analysis).

Study observations and caveats: According to a subsequent analysis, TCR clusters from the first cohort were inclined to appear together in the roughly 130 validation repertoires. According to the study, 160 or so TCR beta chains were cytomegalovirus-associated.

The method was immunoSEQ multiplex PCR; TCRdb's version includes in-frame clones alone and lacks a portion of them. The table records about 180,000 clones, approximately 86% of them present only once. Germline V gene data show CDR1 as KGHSH and CDR2 as LQKENI. The V end lost 3 bases, the J end lost 2 bases, and 19 bases lay between the germline ends. The CDR3 extends over 17 amino acids. V and J are TRBV18 and TRBJ1-2; maybe TRBD1 (6 bases). The source material was PBMCs. This clonotype was obtained from a man between 18 and 35 years old in good health and CMV-seropositive. For the CDR3, the DNA is TGTGCCAGCTCACCCCCCGGGGGGCGCATTTACAACTATGGCTACACCTTC. As protein: CASSPPGGRIYNYGYTF.